These T cell receptor beta chains were read from a single sample in a study of T cell responses to AZD1222 COVID-19 vaccine. Some clones are missing from TCRdb's copy, which holds only in-frame ones; the method was immunoSEQ multiplex PCR. The table records about 120,000 clones, about 87% of them present only once. Source: peripheral blood, taken 28 days after the second AZD1222 dose. The origin of the receptors is an adult who received the AZD1222 COVID-19 vaccine. Both conserved end residues are part of each CDR3. The D gene is left open where the match is weak. The size entry is marked missing in some rows and otherwise reads once, few, many or a size class.

>.|TRBD2|TRBV6-6|TRBJ2-3
TGTGCCAGCAGTCGCCGGACTAGCGGGGGGGGCACAGATACGCAGTATTTT
CASSRRTSGGGTDTQYF
>.|.|TRBV2|TRBJ1-1
TGTGCCAGCAGTTTAACAGCGGGGGACACTGAAGCTTTCTTT
CASSLTAGDTEAFF
>.|.|TRBV18|TRBJ2-3
TGTGCCAGCGGTTCTCAAGTTGGCGGGGGCCATACAGATACGCAGTATTTT
CASGSQVGGGHTDTQYF
>.|TRBD2|TRBV6-2/TRBV6-3|TRBJ2-2
TGTGCCAGCAGTTGGGGACTAGCGGGGAACACCGGGGAGCTGTTTTTT
CASSWGLAGNTGELFF
>.|.|TRBV5-4|TRBJ2-5
TGTGCCAGCAGCTTGGCCGCAGGCCAAGAGACCCAGTACTTC
CASSLAAGQETQYF
>.|.|TRBV5-1|TRBJ1-6
TGCGCCAGCAGCTACTCAGGACAGAATAATTCACCCCTCCACTTT
CASSYSGQNNSPLHF
>.|TRBD1|TRBV19|TRBJ1-1
TGTGCCAGTAGTCAAAGCCTTACAGGGGGCACTGAAGCTTTCTTT
CASSQSLTGGTEAFF
>.|TRBD1|TRBV2|TRBJ1-2
TGTGCCAGCAGCCAGAACAGGGGGCAGAACTATGGCTACACCTTC
CASSQNRGQNYGYTF
>.|.|TRBV10-2|TRBJ2-5
TGCGCCAGCAGTGACCCCCGGGCCCGCCCGGGCCAGTACTTC
CASSDPRARPGQYF
>.|.|TRBV19|TRBJ1-6
TGTGCCAGTAGTATCGGGTCGAGTGGATCACCCCTCCACTTT
CASSIGSSGSPLHF
>.|.|TRBV6-5|TRBJ1-1
TGTGCCAGCAGTCCCGGACAGCTCACTGAAGCTTTCTTT
CASSPGQLTEAFF
>.|TRBD1|TRBV19|TRBJ1-5
TGTGCCAGCACAAGAATCGGGACAGCCGATAGCAATCAGCCCCAGCATTTT
CASTRIGTADSNQPQHF
>.|.|TRBV27|TRBJ1-2
TGTGCCACCGGGACAATTAACTATGGCTACACCTTC
CATGTINYGYTF
>.|TRBD1|TRBV28|TRBJ1-6
TGTGCCAGCAGACAGGGGGACTATAATTCACCCCTCCACTTT
CASRQGDYNSPLHF
>.|.|TRBV7-2|TRBJ1-1
TGTGCCAGCAGCTCCCAAGGGAACACTGAAGCTTTCTTT
CASSSQGNTEAFF
>.|.|TRBV10-3|TRBJ1-2
TGTGCCATCAGAGTACAGGGCGAGAGTAACTATGGCTACACCTTC
CAIRVQGESNYGYTF
>few|.|TRBV6-5|TRBJ2-7
TGTGCCAGCAGTTATGGGACCACCGAGCAGTACTTC
CASSYGTTEQYF
>.|.|TRBV7-2|TRBJ1-3
TGTGCCAGCAGCTTAGCGAGGGTCTCTGGAAACACCATATATTTT
CASSLARVSGNTIYF
>.|.|TRBV7-2|TRBJ1-4
TGTGCCAGCTCCAAGGACAGTGCAACTAATGAAAAACTGTTTTTT
CASSKDSATNEKLFF
>.|.|TRBV10-1|TRBJ1-6
TGCGCCAGCAGTGAGTCGGGGACTAGGGGCAATTCACCCCTCCACTTT
CASSESGTRGNSPLHF
>.|.|TRBV5-8|TRBJ2-1
TGTGCCAGCAGCCTGGGTGAAATCGATGAGCAGTTCTTC
CASSLGEIDEQFF
>once|TRBD2|TRBV28|TRBJ2-2
TGTGCCAGCTCGAGCGGGGGGACCGGCTCCGGGGAGCTGTTTTTT
CASSSGGTGSGELFF
>.|.|TRBV4-3|TRBJ2-1
TGCGCCAGCAGCCATGGCCGGGACAACTCCTACAATGAGCAGTTCTTC
CASSHGRDNSYNEQFF
>.|.|TRBV5-6|TRBJ2-3
TGTGCCAGCAGCTTGGTAGGCGGGATGAGGACAGATACGCAGTATTTT
CASSLVGGMRTDTQYF
>.|TRBD1|TRBV7-8|TRBJ2-2
TGTGCCAGCAGCCCTAGGGACAGGGGAAGGAACACCGGGGAGCTGTTTTTT
CASSPRDRGRNTGELFF
>.|.|TRBV6-4|TRBJ2-1
TGTGCCAGCAGTGCAGGGCCCTACAATGAGCAGTTCTTC
CASSAGPYNEQFF
>.|TRBD1|TRBV4-1|TRBJ2-1
TGCGCCAGCAGCCACCAGACAGGGTATGAAGAAGATGAGCAGTTCTTC
CASSHQTGYEEDEQFF
>.|.|TRBV6-1|TRBJ2-1
TGTGCCAGCAGTGAACGGGGCCCCCCCTACAATGAGCAGTTCTTC
CASSERGPPYNEQFF
>.|.|TRBV9|TRBJ1-4
TGTGCCAGCAGCACCCGGGGCTTAGGCAATGAAAAACTGTTTTTT
CASSTRGLGNEKLFF
>once|.|TRBV6-2/TRBV6-3|TRBJ2-6
TGTGCCAGCAGTTCTGGGGCCAACGTCCTGACTTTC
CASSSGANVLTF
>once|.|TRBV3-1/TRBV3-2|TRBJ1-1
TGTGCCAGCAGCCAAGGAGGGGGACTGAACACTGAAGCTTTCTTT
CASSQGGGLNTEAFF
>.|.|TRBV5-6|TRBJ2-6
TGTGCCAGCAGCCAAAACAGGGTTGGATTCTCTGGGGCCAACGTCCTGACTTTC
CASSQNRVGFSGANVLTF
>.|.|TRBV28|TRBJ1-5
TGTGCCAGCAGTCCAGGACAGCTCAATCAGCCCCAGCATTTT
CASSPGQLNQPQHF
>few|.|TRBV6-5|TRBJ1-5
TGTGCCAGCAAAGGAATGAGCCAGCCCCAGCATTTT
CASKGMSQPQHF
>once|.|TRBV12-5|TRBJ2-1
TGTGCTAGTGGTTTGGCTGAGCAGTTCTTC
CASGLAEQFF
>.|.|TRBV19|TRBJ1-2
TGTGCCAGTAGGCTCCCCGGGGGGAGCTATGGCTACACCTTC
CASRLPGGSYGYTF
>.|TRBD2|TRBV6-2/TRBV6-3|TRBJ2-1
TGTGCCAGCAGTTACGGACTAGCCGCTCAGTTCTTC
CASSYGLAAQFF
>.|.|TRBV6-2/TRBV6-3|TRBJ1-6
TGTGCCAGCAGTTACCCCGGGGATGGTTCACCCCTCCACTTT
CASSYPGDGSPLHF
>once|.|TRBV13|TRBJ2-7
TGTGCCAGCAGCTTAGGCCTGGGTCAGAGGGGAGACGAGCAGTACTTC
CASSLGLGQRGDEQYF
>.|TRBD1|TRBV29-1|TRBJ1-2
TGCAGCGTTATCGAGGGACAGGGTAATGGCTACACCTTC
CSVIEGQGNGYTF
>.|.|TRBV6-5|TRBJ1-1
TGTGCCAGCACGCGGACAGCGGAGGGCACTGAAGCTTTCTTT
CASTRTAEGTEAFF
>.|.|TRBV5-4|TRBJ1-1
TGTGCCAGCAGCTTGTTTGATGAAGCTTTCTTT
CASSLFDEAFF
>.|.|TRBV12-3/TRBV12-4|TRBJ1-1
TGTGCCAGCAGTTTCGTCTTGAAGGAAGCTTTCTTT
CASSFVLKEAFF
>once|.|TRBV2|TRBJ2-2
TGTGCCAGCAAGGGACTCAACACCGGGGAGCTGTTTTTT
CASKGLNTGELFF
>once|TRBD1|TRBV4-3|TRBJ1-3
TGCGCCAGCAGCCAGGGACAGGTTTCTGGAAACACCATATATTTT
CASSQGQVSGNTIYF
>.|TRBD2|TRBV5-4|TRBJ2-1
TGTGCCAGCAGCTTGGGACTAGCGGGGGGCGCCGTGGATGAGCAGTTCTTC
CASSLGLAGGAVDEQFF
>.|TRBD1|TRBV7-2|TRBJ1-3
TGTGCCAGCAGACCAGGGGGCGGTGGAAACACCATATATTTT
CASRPGGGGNTIYF
>once|TRBD1|TRBV6-5|TRBJ1-1
TGTGCCAGCAGTCCTGGGACAGTGCGTTCTGAAGCTTTCTTT
CASSPGTVRSEAFF
>.|.|TRBV11-2|TRBJ1-2
TGTGCCAGCAGCTTAGATCGACACAACTATGGCTACACCTTC
CASSLDRHNYGYTF
>.|.|TRBV13|TRBJ2-7
TGTGCCAGCAGCTTAGCCCTCTACGAGCAGTACTTC
CASSLALYEQYF